A single sample gave rise to the 14 T cell receptor beta chains below, sequenced in a study of neurological immune-mediated disorders. TCRdb passed the 5' RACE reads through MiXCR, listing each CDR3 protein once. The sample lists some 27,000 distinct CDR3 sequences, under 25% occurring once. The sample was CD4+ T cells from blood. These receptors were collected from a man aged 45-65 years with HTLV-1-associated myelopathy (HAM/TSP).

This clonotype was seen at least ten times. The V gene is TRBV6-1, the J gene TRBJ2-3, with D maybe TRBD2 (5 bases). Germline values: CDR1 MNHNS, CDR2 SASEGT. CDR3 size: 13 residues. The V end was cut by 0 bases, the J end by 10 bases, with 11 bases between. The CDR3, as DNA: TGTGCCAGCAGTGAAGCTTTTAAGAGGGCGCAGTATTTT. As protein: CASSEAFKRAQYF.

This clonotype was seen ten or more times. The CDR3: CASSPRGGYSYEQYF. The CDR3 nucleotides are TGTGCCAGCAGCCCCCGAGGGGGGTACTCCTACGAGCAGTACTTC. This chain connects TRBV14 to TRBJ2-7; possibly TRBD1 or TRBD2 for D (6 bases each). V was trimmed by 4 bases and J by 0 bases, leaving 13 bases between them. The CDR3 has 15 amino acids. Germline CDR1 reads SGHDN; CDR2 reads FVKESK.

CDR3 loop: CASTNQPGLADEQYF. Written as DNA, the CDR3 is TGTGCCAGCACCAACCAACCGGGACTAGCTGACGAGCAGTACTTC. The chain uses TRBV5-6 and TRBJ2-7; 9 nucleotides match TRBD2. The CDR3 totals 15 residues. The germline gives CDR1 SGHDT, CDR2 YYEEEE. V was clipped by 6 bases and J by 5 bases; unmatched bases: 12.

Ten or more counts support this clonotype. V and J are TRBV28 and TRBJ1-5; TRBD1 agrees at 8 bases. The CDR3 contains 13 residues. J lost 9 bases, V lost 5 bases, and 6 bases had no gene match. Germline values: CDR1 MDHEN, CDR2 SYDVKM. The CDR3 DNA reads as TGTGCCAGCAGTCCGGACAGGGTGCGGCCCCAGCATTTT. Translated, it gives CASSPDRVRPQHF.

The sample holds many counts of this clonotype. The V gene is TRBV29-1, the J gene TRBJ2-1; D may be TRBD2 (5 bases). V dropped 7 bases and J dropped 10 bases, with 11 bases sitting between them. The CDR3 is 10 residues long. Looked up from germline, CDR1 is SQVTM and CDR2 is ANQGSEA. The CDR3 protein is CSGASSEQFF. The CDR3 bases are TGCAGCGGAGCTAGCAGCGAGCAGTTCTTC.

The chain carries TRBV3-1 and TRBJ2-7, with D possibly matching TRBD2 (5 bases). Trimming stripped 10 bases from V and 7 bases from J, with 17 bases between. The CDR3 spans 12 residues. Germline values: CDR1 LGHDT, CDR2 YNNKEL (reference sequence). The CDR3 sequence: CANIPVPGEQYF. In DNA form, the CDR3 reads TGTGCCAACATCCCCGTCCCGGGGGAGCAGTACTTC.

This clonotype showed up many times. The CDR3 region has the DNA TGTGCCAGCAGCTTAGGAAACACAGGACCTGAAGCTTTCTTT. It specifies CASSLGNTGPEAFF. The chain combines TRBV7-9 with TRBJ1-1; TRBD1 might be the D (5 bases). V was shortened by 1 base and J by 6 bases, with 12 bases between the two germline ends. The CDR3 is 14 residues long. In germline, CDR1 is SEHNR, CDR2 FQNEAQ (reference sequence).

V is TRBV29-1 and J is TRBJ1-2, with D possibly being TRBD1 (6 bases). The CDR3 is made up of 15 amino acids. Germline V CDR1 and CDR2: SQVTM, ANQGSEA. Trimming pared 0 bases from V and 4 bases from J, leaving 15 bases between. The chain's CDR3 is CSVEEFGRGPYGYTF. CDR3 sequence (DNA): TGCAGCGTTGAAGAATTTGGCAGGGGTCCCTATGGCTACACCTTC. The full variable domain, rest sourced from reference TRBV29-1 and TRBJ1-2, is SAVISQKPSRDICQRGTSLTIQCQVDSQVTMMFWYRQQPGQSLTLIATANQGSEATYESGFVIDKFPISRPNLTFSTLTVSNMSPEDSSIYLCSVEEFGRGPYGYTFGSGTRLTVV.

V is TRBV14 and J is TRBJ2-6; D is undetermined. Germline-derived CDR1 and CDR2 are SGHDN and FVKESK. Trimming shortened V by 2 bases and J by 0 bases, and 2 bases separated the two germline ends. The CDR3 contains 14 residues. CDR3 amino acids: CASSQSSGANVLTF. CDR3 coding DNA: TGTGCCAGCAGCCAATCCTCTGGGGCCAACGTCCTGACTTTC.

This clonotype has a count of ten or more. The rearrangement links TRBV5-6 to TRBJ1-5, with 10 bases lining up with TRBD1. This CDR3 is 14 amino acids long. Germline trimming cut 7 bases from V and 0 bases from J; bases unmatched to any gene: 1. Germline lookup yields CDR1 SGHDT and CDR2 YYEEEE. The CDR3 sequence: CASGQGDSNQPQHF. DNA for the CDR3: TGTGCCAGCGGACAGGGGGATAGCAATCAGCCCCAGCATTTT.

The J gene is TRBJ2-2, the V gene TRBV6-5; 8 nucleotides line up with TRBD2. The germline CDR1 and CDR2 sequences are MNHEY and SVGAGI. Trimming cost V 6 bases and J 7 bases; bases outside gene matches: 10. The CDR3 has 15 amino acids. CDR3 coding DNA: TGTGCCAGCAGCCCCGGGAGGGGGATAGGCGGGGAGCTGTTTTTT. It yields the protein CASSPGRGIGGELFF.

The gene calls are TRBV6-6 and TRBJ1-2; TRBD1 aligns across 9 bases. V lost 0 bases, J lost 6 bases, and 11 bases stayed unmatched. This CDR3 is 17 amino acids long. The germline CDR1 and CDR2 sequences are MNHNY and SVGAGI (reference sequence). The CDR3 DNA is TGTGCCAGCAGTTACTCGATTGAGAGACAGGGGGGTAATGGCTACACCTTC. This sequence encodes CASSYSIERQGGNGYTF.

This clonotype was seen only a few times. Its ends do not fully match the called genes, so a read error is possible. The chain links TRBV2 to TRBJ2-4, with 11 bases matching TRBD2. CDR3 length: 16 amino acids. Germline loops: CDR1 SNHLY, CDR2 FYNNEI. This CDR3 is CASTDTSGGAKNIRYF. The CDR3 bases are TGTGCCAGCACTGATACTAGCGGGGGAGCCAAAAACATTCGGTACTTC.

This clonotype was recorded at least ten times. This chain joins TRBV20-1 and TRBJ1-6; D not certain. CDR1 and CDR2 from the germline V gene are DFQATT and SNEGSKA (reference sequence). The CDR3 covers 14 residues. V was cut by 0 bases and J by 9 bases, with 12 bases left in between. The CDR3 region is CSARDSFSSSPLHF. In DNA form, the CDR3 reads TGCAGTGCTAGAGACAGCTTTAGTTCTTCACCCCTCCACTTT.